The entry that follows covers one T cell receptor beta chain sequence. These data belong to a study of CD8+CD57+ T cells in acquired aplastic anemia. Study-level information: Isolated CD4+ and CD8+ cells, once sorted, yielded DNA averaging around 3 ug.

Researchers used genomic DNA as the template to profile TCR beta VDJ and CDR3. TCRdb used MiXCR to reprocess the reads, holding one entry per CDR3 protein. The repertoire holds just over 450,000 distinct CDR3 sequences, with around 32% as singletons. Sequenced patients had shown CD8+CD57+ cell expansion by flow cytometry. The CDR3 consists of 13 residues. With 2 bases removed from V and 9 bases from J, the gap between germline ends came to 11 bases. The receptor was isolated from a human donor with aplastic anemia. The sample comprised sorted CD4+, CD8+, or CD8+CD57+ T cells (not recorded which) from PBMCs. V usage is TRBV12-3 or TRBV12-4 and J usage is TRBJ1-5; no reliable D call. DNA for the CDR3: TGTGCCAGCAGTTTATTAGGGTTCAGGCCCCAGCATTTT. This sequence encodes CASSLLGFRPQHF.